The rows below give T cell receptor beta chains drawn from one sample of a study of identical twins. TCRdb fed the 5' RACE reads into MiXCR, producing one record per CDR3 protein. The sample has under 800,000 distinct CDR3 sequences; 21% are singletons. Separately, the same data were catalogued under a study of T cells expressing NK-cell markers.

Source material: PBMCs. These receptors all come from a woman younger than 30 in good health. CDR3s include the opening cysteine and the closing phenylalanine or tryptophan. Each record gives: D gene, V gene, J gene, CDR3 protein. The D gene is left open where the match is weak.

TRBD1,TRBV7-8,TRBJ2-5,CASRGTGGREETQYF
TRBD1,TRBV10-3,TRBJ2-5,CAISTGTGDGETQYF
.,TRBV20-1,TRBJ2-3,CSAKLSTDTQYF
TRBD1,TRBV19,TRBJ2-2,CASRSGTGANGMYTGELFF
.,TRBV12-3/TRBV12-4,TRBJ1-6,CASSLGAYNSPLHF
.,TRBV9,TRBJ2-5,CASSVAAGYETQYF
TRBD1,TRBV5-5,TRBJ2-1,CASSLLGQGEWDEQFF
.,TRBV5-6,TRBJ2-2,CAISPGRGTGELFF
TRBD2,TRBV20-1,TRBJ2-1,CSARTEREGLYEQFF
TRBD2,TRBV4-1,TRBJ2-2,CASKIAGGPSGELFF
.,TRBV20-1,TRBJ1-1,CSARKLNTEAFF
.,TRBV12-3/TRBV12-4,TRBJ1-5,CASSLALDQPQHF
TRBD2,TRBV7-2,TRBJ2-1,CASSSRASGSNEQFF
TRBD2,TRBV4-3,TRBJ2-6,CASSQDIGREGGANVLTF
.,TRBV20-1,TRBJ2-3,CSATTGVTDTQYF
TRBD1,TRBV20-1,TRBJ1-2,CSALDRGIYGYTF